Presented here are 24 T cell receptor beta chains from one specimen sequenced in a study of somatic mutations in cytotoxic T cells in rheumatoid arthritis. The data were produced by immunoSEQ multiplex PCR, yet TCRdb's version contains in-frame clones alone and is incomplete. The sample consists of roughly 20,000 clones, around four fifths of them appearing once. Sequencing was performed on CD8+ T cells sorted from blood. The receptors come from an adult with rheumatoid arthritis.

This clone appeared a few times. V usage is TRBV7-9 and J usage is TRBJ1-1, with D possibly matching TRBD1 (6 bases). Germline V lookup: CDR1 SEHNR, CDR2 FQNEAQ (reference sequence). Trimming removed 6 bases from V and 4 bases from J, with 15 bases in between. There are 14 residues in the CDR3. CDR3 DNA sequence: TGTGCCAGCAGACCGCCGGGACATAGCACTGAAGCTTTCTTT. Its translation: CASRPPGHSTEAFF.

This clone was counted a few times. The chain carries TRBV25-1 and TRBJ2-1; D is perhaps TRBD1 or TRBD2 (5 bases each). There are 15 residues in the CDR3. In germline, CDR1 is MGHDK, CDR2 SYGVNS. Trimming removed 4 bases at V and 5 bases at J, with 15 bases between. As DNA, the CDR3 is TGTGCCAGCAGTGTGGGGACCAGTAGGCACAATGAGCAGTTCTTC. As protein: CASSVGTSRHNEQFF.

The chain combines TRBV6-1 with TRBJ1-4; perhaps TRBD1 as D (5 bases). CDR3 length: 15 residues. CDR1 and CDR2 from the germline V gene are MNHNS and SASEGT. V was cut by 2 bases and J by 5 bases, with 12 bases left in between. The CDR3 DNA reads TGTGCCAGCAGTGAATTAGACGGGGGGAATGAAAAACTGTTTTTT. This encodes CASSELDGGNEKLFF.

The chain carries TRBV6-4 and TRBJ2-3, with D possibly matching TRBD1 (6 bases). The germline gives CDR1 MRHNA, CDR2 SNTAGT. The CDR3 is 14 residues long. Trimming cost V 10 bases and J 2 bases, with 16 bases left between them. CDR3 nucleotides: TGTGCCACCTCGCCCCAGGGGTACACAGATACGCAGTATTTT. Translated, it gives CATSPQGYTDTQYF.

The genes are TRBV29-1 and TRBJ2-1; D possibly corresponds to TRBD2 (6 bases). This CDR3 spans 14 amino acids. Germline CDR1 is SQVTM and CDR2 is ANQGSEA. Between the trimmed V and J ends, which lost 4 bases and 0 bases, there was a span of 10 bases. In nucleotides, the CDR3 is TGCAGCGTTGTAGTAGCGGCCTCCTACAATGAGCAGTTCTTC. Protein: CSVVVAASYNEQFF.

The J gene is TRBJ1-6, the V gene TRBV19; 7 bases are shared with TRBD1. From germline, CDR1 is LNHDA and CDR2 SQIVND (reference sequence). CDR3 size: 14 residues. V gave up 9 bases and J gave up 6 bases; unmatched junction bases: 8. The CDR3 reads CASRTGVGNSPLHF. Written as DNA, the CDR3 is TGTGCCAGCCGAACAGGGGTCGGTAATTCACCCCTCCACTTT. The full variable domain, rest sourced from reference TRBV19 and TRBJ1-6, is DGGITQSPKYLFRKEGQNVTLSCEQNLNHDAMYWYRQDPGQGLRLIYYSQIVNDFQKGDIAEGYSVSREKKESFPLTVTSAQKNPTAFYLCASRTGVGNSPLHFGNGTRLTVT.

The rearrangement links TRBV7-3 to TRBJ2-2; 9 bases are shared with TRBD2. The V gene end was trimmed by 4 bases and the J gene end by 0 bases; junction bases not matched to a gene: 3. Germline-derived CDR1 and CDR2 are SGHTA and FQGTGA. The CDR3 consists of 16 residues. CDR3 DNA: TGTGCCAGCAGCTCTCTAGCGGGGACGAACACCGGGGAGCTGTTTTTT. Its protein product is CASSSLAGTNTGELFF.

V and J are TRBV15 and TRBJ2-7; 11 nucleotides agree with TRBD1. Germline V lookup: CDR1 LNHNV, CDR2 YYDKDF (reference sequence). The CDR3 spans 15 residues. Trimming removed 6 bases from V and 6 bases from J; junction bases left unmatched: 10. This CDR3 reads CATRDIGTGGIEQYF. As DNA, the CDR3 is TGTGCCACCAGAGACATAGGGACAGGGGGTATCGAGCAGTACTTC.

The CDR3 spells CASSPVTARRNEQFF. The CDR3 nucleotides are TGTGCCAGCAGCCCAGTAACCGCCCGGCGCAATGAGCAGTTCTTC. The chain has TRBV7-9 and TRBJ2-1; D unclear. Germline V CDR1 and CDR2: SEHNR, FQNEAQ (reference sequence). This CDR3 has 15 amino acids. Trimming left V 5 bases short and J 6 bases short, with 17 bases between. Based on the CDR3 plus reference TRBV7-9 and TRBJ2-1, the full variable domain is DTGVSQNPRHKITKRGQNVTFRCDPISEHNRLYWYRQTLGQGPEFLTYFQNEAQLEKSRLLSDRFSAERPKGSFSTLEIQRTEQGDSAMYLCASSPVTARRNEQFFGPGTRLTVL.

The CDR3 nucleotides read TGTGCCAGCAGCTACCTGGCGGGGCAGAACACCGGGGAGCTGTTTTTT. It yields the protein CASSYLAGQNTGELFF. The rearrangement uses TRBV7-6 and TRBJ2-2, with a possible D match to TRBD2 (6 bases). Germline values: CDR1 SGHVS, CDR2 FNYEAQ. The CDR3 length is 16 residues. Trimming pared 4 bases from V and 1 base from J, leaving 13 bases between.

V usage is TRBV11-3 and J usage is TRBJ2-1; 9 nucleotides line up with TRBD2. Germline CDR1 SGHNT, CDR2 YENEEA. V shed 1 base and J 7 bases; nucleotides not matched to a gene: 11. This CDR3 has 17 residues. DNA of the CDR3: TGTGCCAGCAGCTTAGGAGTCCAGCGGGAGGACGGGAATGAGCAGTTCTTC. This sequence encodes CASSLGVQREDGNEQFF.

By share, this clone counts as medium-sized. CDR3 DNA sequence: TGTGCCAGCAGCCTCTCAGGTATCGAAGCTTTCTTT. Translated, it gives CASSLSGIEAFF. V is TRBV14 and J is TRBJ1-1, with D uncertain. The CDR3 length is 12 residues. The ends were cut back, 4 bases at V and 8 bases at J, with 11 bases in the middle. In germline, CDR1 is SGHDN, CDR2 FVKESK.

The J gene is TRBJ1-2, the V gene TRBV19; D unresolved. Germline assignment: CDR1 LNHDA and CDR2 SQIVND (reference sequence). This CDR3 is built from 12 residues. Trimming left V 5 bases short and J 2 bases short, with 6 bases between. In nucleotides, the CDR3 is TGTGCCAGTAGTCCAGCAAACTATGGCTACACCTTC. Amino acids: CASSPANYGYTF.

This sequence joins TRBV7-6 and TRBJ2-3; D is undetermined. Looked up from germline, CDR1 is SGHVS and CDR2 is FNYEAQ. The CDR3 loop spans 16 amino acids. The V end was cut by 5 bases, the J end by 4 bases, with 19 bases between. CDR3 sequence: CASSAPDGLRADTQYF. CDR3 DNA sequence: TGTGCCAGCAGCGCCCCGGACGGCCTTAGGGCAGATACGCAGTATTTT.

The chain employs TRBV7-3 and TRBJ2-7; D might be TRBD2 (8 bases). V dropped 5 bases and J dropped 0 bases, with 17 bases sitting between them. Germline V gene sequence: CDR1 SGHTA, CDR2 FQGTGA. The CDR3 loop spans 16 amino acids. The CDR3: CASSQQGLAGSYEQYF. DNA of the CDR3: TGTGCCAGCAGCCAACAGGGGCTAGCGGGCTCCTACGAGCAGTACTTC.

This rearrangement joins TRBV28 to TRBJ1-5; D uncertain. The V gene lost 2 bases and the J gene lost 1 base, with 3 bases spanning the gap. Germline CDR1 is MDHEN and CDR2 is SYDVKM. This CDR3 has 13 amino acids. CDR3 bases: TGTGCCAGCAGTTTAAAGAGCAATCAGCCCCAGCATTTT. This codes for CASSLKSNQPQHF.

This clone was found once. The chain has TRBV5-3 and TRBJ2-3; D is tentatively TRBD1 or TRBD2 (6 bases each). TRBV5-3 is given ORF status, its function remaining uncertain. V lost 0 bases, J lost 4 bases, and 15 bases lay in between. The CDR3 sequence is 16 residues long. CDR3 region: CARSLAGEEGADTQYF. Here the CDR3 DNA reads TGTGCCAGAAGCTTGGCGGGTGAGGAGGGGGCAGATACGCAGTATTTT.

This clone appeared once. The genes are TRBV15 and TRBJ1-1; no clear D gene. The CDR3 totals 11 residues. The V and J ends lost 11 bases and 5 bases respectively, with 12 bases between them. Germline V gene sequence: CDR1 LNHNV, CDR2 YYDKDF (reference sequence). For the CDR3, the DNA is TGTGCCGCCTTAGTGGGAACTGAAGCTTTCTTT. Protein sequence: CAALVGTEAFF.

The chain has TRBV28 and TRBJ1-5; possibly TRBD1 for D (5 bases). The length of the CDR3 is 15 residues. Between the trimmed V and J ends, which lost 2 bases and 1 base, there was a span of 9 bases. In germline, CDR1 is MDHEN, CDR2 SYDVKM. DNA of the CDR3: TGTGCCAGCAGTTTAGAGGGGAGAAGCAATCAGCCCCAGCATTTT. This codes for CASSLEGRSNQPQHF.

This chain links TRBV6-6 with TRBJ1-1; D not certain. The CDR3 loop spans 11 amino acids. Germline CDR1 MNHNY, CDR2 SVGAGI (reference sequence). V dropped 7 bases and J dropped 3 bases, with 6 bases sitting between them. Here the CDR3 reads CASTLYTEAFF. DNA of the CDR3: TGTGCCAGCACCCTGTACACTGAAGCTTTCTTT.

J is TRBJ1-1 and V is TRBV20-1; no reliable D call. CDR1 is DFQATT and CDR2 is SNEGSKA in the germline V gene (reference sequence). The CDR3 length is 8 residues. CDR3 sequence reads: CSPNGAFF. In DNA, the CDR3 is TGCAGCCCTAACGGGGCTTTCTTT.

Concerning this clone: At the DNA level, this CDR3 is encoded by other sequences in the same sample as well. The V gene is TRBV27, the J gene TRBJ2-2; D unresolved. The V and J ends lost 5 bases and 2 bases respectively, with 3 bases between them. The germline V gene has CDR1 MNHEY and CDR2 SMNVEV (reference sequence). The CDR3 has 12 residues. CDR3 residues: CASSLNTGELFF. Written as DNA, the CDR3 is TGTGCCAGCAGTCTTAACACCGGGGAGCTGTTTTTT.

The rearrangement uses TRBV30 and TRBJ2-5, with a tentative D call TRBD2 (5 bases). The DNA end lines up better with TRBJ2-7; the J call may be wrong. The V gene's germline CDR1 is GTSNPN and CDR2 SVGIG (reference sequence). The CDR3 spans 14 residues. The CDR3 reads CAWSGESSSYEQYF. CDR3 coding DNA: TGTGCCTGGAGTGGGGAGTCGAGCTCCTACGAGCAGTACTTC.

The chain links TRBV5-1 to TRBJ1-2, with TRBD1 identical over 9 bases. V was pared by 5 bases and J by 4 bases, with 6 bases of the junction left unmatched. CDR1 and CDR2 from the germline V gene are SGHRS and YFSETQ. There are 14 residues in the CDR3. The chain's CDR3 is CASRTGTGFYGYTF. CDR3 coding DNA: TGCGCCAGCAGAACCGGGACAGGGTTCTATGGCTACACCTTC.